The 15 T cell receptor beta chains below come from one sample, sequenced in a study of blood T cell repertoires in COVID-19. The protocol was immunoSEQ multiplex PCR, while the TCRdb copy is restricted to in-frame clones and leaves out a portion. Here the sample spans about 75,000 clones, 86% being singletons. The sequencing sample was made of peripheral blood. These receptor sequences come from an elderly man with COVID-19, enrolled during active disease.

The chain links TRBV7-9 to TRBJ2-3; D is unresolved. CDR1 and CDR2 from the germline V gene are SEHNR and FQNEAQ (reference sequence). The CDR3 has 12 amino acids. Trimming shortened V by 6 bases and J by 4 bases, and 8 bases separated the two germline ends. The chain's CDR3 is CASSRSPDTQYF. The CDR3 nucleotides read TGTGCCAGCAGTCGGTCTCCAGATACGCAGTATTTT.

The chain couples TRBV6-5 to TRBJ2-2; tentatively, D is TRBD1 (6 bases). The CDR3 is made up of 14 amino acids. Germline CDR1 and CDR2: MNHEY and SVGAGI. Trimming stripped 6 bases from V and 1 base from J, with 9 bases between. CDR3 in DNA: TGTGCCAGCAGCCCGGACAGGAACACCGGGGAGCTGTTTTTT. Residues: CASSPDRNTGELFF.

The V gene is TRBV3-1 (or the pseudogene TRBV3-2), the J gene TRBJ2-1; 10 positions match TRBD2. V lost 6 bases, J lost 7 bases, and 12 bases stayed unmatched. Germline CDR1 is LGHDT and CDR2 is YNNKEL (reference sequence). CDR3 size: 16 residues. The CDR3 nucleotides are TGTGCCAGCAGTCCTCTCCCTAGCGGGGGAGGGAATGAGCAGTTCTTC. Translating gives CASSPLPSGGGNEQFF.

The chain combines TRBV2 with TRBJ1-3; D not certain. Germline V gives CDR1 SNHLY, CDR2 FYNNEI. The V end was cut by 3 bases, the J end by 1 base, with 10 bases between. The CDR3 length is 15 residues. The CDR3 sequence is CASSDGVRSGNTIYF. In DNA form, the CDR3 reads TGTGCCAGCAGTGACGGGGTTAGGTCTGGAAACACCATATATTTT.

V gene TRBV5-4 combines with J gene TRBJ1-1, with 7 bases aligning to TRBD1. The CDR3 sequence is 14 residues long. After removal of 0 bases from V and 4 bases from J, the junction contained 3 bases not matched to a gene. The germline V gene has CDR1 SGHNT and CDR2 YYREEE (reference sequence). Here the CDR3 reads CASSLAQGITEAFF. For the CDR3, the DNA is TGTGCCAGCAGCTTGGCACAGGGGATCACTGAAGCTTTCTTT.

This clone was seen once. The chain recombines TRBV11-3 with TRBJ2-7, with 9 positions matching TRBD1. Germline V lookup: CDR1 SGHNT, CDR2 YENEEA. The CDR3 spans 15 residues. The trim removed 6 bases at V and 3 bases at J, leaving 9 bases unmatched. The CDR3: CASRIRQGGFYEQYF. Here the CDR3 DNA reads TGTGCCAGCAGGATACGACAGGGGGGTTTCTACGAGCAGTACTTC.

This clone was observed a single time. The chain couples TRBV14 to TRBJ1-2, with D perhaps TRBD1 (6 bases). CDR3 size: 13 residues. CDR1 SGHDN and CDR2 FVKESK come from the germline V gene. V dropped 1 base and J dropped 7 bases, with 10 bases sitting between them. CDR3 bases: TGTGCCAGCAGCCAAGTGGACAGCTCTGGCTACACCTTC. Amino acids: CASSQVDSSGYTF. Combining the CDR3 with reference TRBV14 and TRBJ1-2 gives the whole variable domain EAGVTQFPSHSVIEKGQTVTLRCDPISGHDNLYWYRRVMGKEIKFLLHFVKESKQDESGMPNNRFLAERTGGTYSTLKVQPAELEDSGVYFCASSQVDSSGYTFGSGTRLTVV.

The chain links TRBV3-1 (or the pseudogene TRBV3-2) to TRBJ1-3; a possible D gene is TRBD1 (5 bases). The CDR3 contains 14 residues. Germline CDR1 LGHDT, CDR2 YNNKEL (reference sequence). Trimming took 4 bases from V and 0 from J, leaving 7 bases between them. DNA of the CDR3: TGTGCCAGCAGCCTCAGGGACTCTGGAAACACCATATATTTT. This codes for CASSLRDSGNTIYF.

V is TRBV5-8 and J is TRBJ2-3; TRBD1 matches 9 bases. Trimming at V came to 0 bases and at J to 12 bases, leaving 5 bases not matched to a gene. Germline CDR1 and CDR2: SGHTS and YDEGEE. The CDR3 is made up of 13 amino acids. CDR3 protein: CASSLGGQGYQYF. The CDR3 DNA is TGTGCCAGCAGCTTGGGGGGACAGGGATATCAGTATTTT. Based on the CDR3 plus reference TRBV5-8 and TRBJ2-3, the full variable domain is EAGVTQSPTHLIKTRGQQATLRCSPISGHTSVYWYQQALGLGLQFLLWYDEGEERNRGNFPPRFSGRQFPNYSSELNVNALELEDSALYLCASSLGGQGYQYFGPGTRLTVL.

The V gene is TRBV2, the J gene TRBJ1-2; 7 nucleotides align to TRBD1. Germline V gives CDR1 SNHLY, CDR2 FYNNEI. The CDR3 contains 14 residues. The J segment lost 4 bases and the V segment lost 6 bases, leaving 8 bases of the junction unmatched. The CDR3 spells CASRPQGSTYGYTF. CDR3 in DNA: TGTGCCAGCAGGCCACAGGGGTCTACCTATGGCTACACCTTC.

V is TRBV7-9 and J is TRBJ2-7, with a weak D call TRBD2 (6 bases). The CDR3 is 14 residues long. Germline values: CDR1 SEHNR, CDR2 FQNEAQ (reference sequence). V shed 5 bases and J shed 0 bases, with 11 bases lying between them. The CDR3 loop is CASSPGTFSYEQYF. The CDR3 coding sequence is TGTGCCAGCAGCCCTGGGACTTTCTCCTACGAGCAGTACTTC.

The chain links TRBV9 to TRBJ1-1; D is uncertain. The germline V gene has CDR1 SGDLS and CDR2 YYNGEE. Trimming pared 5 bases from V and 1 base from J, leaving 12 bases between. The CDR3 runs 14 residues. Here the CDR3 DNA reads TGTGCCAGCAGAAGAGGGAACTCGAACACTGAAGCTTTCTTT. Protein sequence: CASRRGNSNTEAFF.

The V call is TRBV5-1, the J call TRBJ2-7; D may be TRBD2 (6 bases). Between the trimmed V and J ends, which lost 2 bases and 3 bases, there was a span of 15 bases. CDR3 length: 15 amino acids. Germline-derived CDR1 and CDR2 are SGHRS and YFSETQ. CDR3 in amino acids: CASSFRRGTNYEQYF. For the CDR3, the DNA is TGCGCCAGCAGCTTCCGCCGCGGGACCAACTACGAGCAGTACTTC.

This clone was detected only a few times. At the DNA level, this CDR3 is encoded by other sequences in the same sample as well. The chain has TRBV19 and TRBJ1-5, with D perhaps TRBD1 (6 bases). The V gene's germline CDR1 is LNHDA and CDR2 SQIVND (reference sequence). V was pared by 6 bases and J by 4 bases, with 10 bases between. This CDR3 region has 13 residues. The CDR3 region is CASSPDRNQPQHF. The DNA of the CDR3 is TGTGCCAGTAGCCCGGACAGAAATCAGCCCCAGCATTTT.

This sequence joins TRBV10-3 and TRBJ1-1, with 8 bases that match TRBD1. J gave up 8 bases and V 3 bases, and 8 bases lay outside the gene matches. The CDR3 contains 14 residues. Germline V gene data show CDR1 as ENHRY and CDR2 as SYGVKD. The CDR3 spells CAISEDRGGLEAFF. The DNA of the CDR3 is TGTGCCATCAGTGAAGACAGGGGTGGGTTAGAAGCTTTCTTT.